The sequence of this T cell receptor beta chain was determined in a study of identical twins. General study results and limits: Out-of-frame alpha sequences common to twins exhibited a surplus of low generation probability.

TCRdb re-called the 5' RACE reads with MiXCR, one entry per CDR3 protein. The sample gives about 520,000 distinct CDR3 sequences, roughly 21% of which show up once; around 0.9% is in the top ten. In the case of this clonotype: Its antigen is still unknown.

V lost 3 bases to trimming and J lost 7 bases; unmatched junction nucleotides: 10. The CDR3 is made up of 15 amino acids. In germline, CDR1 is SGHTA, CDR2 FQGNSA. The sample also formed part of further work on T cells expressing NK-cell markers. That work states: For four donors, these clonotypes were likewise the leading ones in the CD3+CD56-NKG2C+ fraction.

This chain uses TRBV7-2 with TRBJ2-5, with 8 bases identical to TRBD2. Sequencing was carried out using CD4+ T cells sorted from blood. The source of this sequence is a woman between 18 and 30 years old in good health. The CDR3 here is CASSFPRGGRGTQYF. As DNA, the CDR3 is TGTGCCAGCAGCTTTCCCCGGGGGGGACGGGGGACCCAGTACTTC.